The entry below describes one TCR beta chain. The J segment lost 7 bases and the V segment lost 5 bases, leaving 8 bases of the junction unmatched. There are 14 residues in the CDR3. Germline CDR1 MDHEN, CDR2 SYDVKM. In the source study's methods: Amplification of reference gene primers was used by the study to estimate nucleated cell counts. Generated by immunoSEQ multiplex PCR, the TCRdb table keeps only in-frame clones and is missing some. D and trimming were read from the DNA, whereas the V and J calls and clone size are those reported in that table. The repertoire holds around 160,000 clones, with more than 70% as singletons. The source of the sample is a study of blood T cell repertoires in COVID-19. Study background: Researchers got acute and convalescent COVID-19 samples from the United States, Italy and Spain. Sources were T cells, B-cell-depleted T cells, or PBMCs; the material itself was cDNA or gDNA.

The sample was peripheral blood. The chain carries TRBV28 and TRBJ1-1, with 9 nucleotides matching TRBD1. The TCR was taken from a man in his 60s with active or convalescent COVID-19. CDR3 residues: CASSPGTGRNEAFF. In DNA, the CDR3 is TGTGCCAGCAGTCCAGGGACAGGGAGGAATGAAGCTTTCTTT.